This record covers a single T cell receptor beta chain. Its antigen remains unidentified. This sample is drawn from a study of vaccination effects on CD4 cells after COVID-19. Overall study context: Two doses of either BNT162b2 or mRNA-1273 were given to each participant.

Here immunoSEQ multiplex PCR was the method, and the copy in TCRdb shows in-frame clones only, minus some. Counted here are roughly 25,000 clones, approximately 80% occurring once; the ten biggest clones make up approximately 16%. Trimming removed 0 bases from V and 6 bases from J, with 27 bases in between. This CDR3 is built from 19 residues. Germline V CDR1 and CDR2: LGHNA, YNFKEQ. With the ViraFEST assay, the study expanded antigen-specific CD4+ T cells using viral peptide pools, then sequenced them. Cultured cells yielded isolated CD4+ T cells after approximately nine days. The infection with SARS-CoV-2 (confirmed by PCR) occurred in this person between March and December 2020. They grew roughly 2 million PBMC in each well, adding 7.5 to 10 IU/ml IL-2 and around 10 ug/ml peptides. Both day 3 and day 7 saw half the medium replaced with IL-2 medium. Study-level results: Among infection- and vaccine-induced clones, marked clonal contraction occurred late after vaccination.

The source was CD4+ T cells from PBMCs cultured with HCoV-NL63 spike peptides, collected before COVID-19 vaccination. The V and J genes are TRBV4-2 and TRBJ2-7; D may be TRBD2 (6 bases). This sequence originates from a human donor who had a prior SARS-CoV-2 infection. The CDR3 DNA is TGTGCCAGCAGCCAAGACCAAATGGGGGGTAACGATTACCCCTTCGAGCAGTACTTC. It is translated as CASSQDQMGGNDYPFEQYF.